These 27 T cell receptor beta chains share one sample of origin, sequenced in a study of T-cell memory formation after mild COVID-19. TCRdb re-derived calls from the 5' RACE reads in MiXCR, one entry per CDR3 protein. Of roughly 250,000 distinct CDR3 sequences listed, around 17% were seen once; the top ten hold 3.5%. The sequencing sample was made of PBMCs or a T cell subset sorted from them (not recorded which). These receptors were collected from a man between 18 and 29 years old who had mild COVID-19 (a few samples of this study predate the infection). Cell type and time point are not known.

CDR3 DNA sequence: TGCGCCAGCAGCGAGGGGTATGGCAATCAGCCCCAGCATTTT. It yields the protein CASSEGYGNQPQHF. V and J are TRBV5-1 and TRBJ1-5; D is possibly TRBD1 (5 bases). Germline-derived CDR1 and CDR2 are SGHRS and YFSETQ. This CDR3 region has 14 residues. Trimming shortened V by 4 bases and J by 2 bases, and 10 bases separated the two germline ends.

J is TRBJ2-3 and V is TRBV7-9, with 9 positions matching TRBD2. The junction had 8 bases not matched to a gene; V was cut back by 0 bases and J by 4 bases. The CDR3 totals 17 residues. Germline V CDR1 and CDR2: SEHNR, FQNEAQ (reference sequence). CDR3: CASSLARGTSYPDTQYF. The CDR3 region has the DNA TGTGCCAGCAGCTTAGCGCGGGGGACTAGCTACCCAGATACGCAGTATTTT. The whole variable domain, filled in from reference TRBV7-9 and TRBJ2-3, reads DTGVSQNPRHKITKRGQNVTFRCDPISEHNRLYWYRQTLGQGPEFLTYFQNEAQLEKSRLLSDRFSAERPKGSFSTLEIQRTEQGDSAMYLCASSLARGTSYPDTQYFGPGTRLTVL.

The chain employs TRBV21-1 and TRBJ1-2. TRBV21-1 is classified as a pseudogene. This CDR3 comprises 14 residues. CDR3 coding DNA: TGTGCCAGCAGCAAACCGAGAGGGAAGTATGGCTACACCTTC. It is translated as CASSKPRGKYGYTF.

Here the CDR3 reads CASSSQGGVGVLNSPLHF. The DNA of the CDR3 is TGTGCCAGCAGTTCCCAGGGGGGGGTGGGGGTGCTGAATTCACCCCTCCACTTT. V gene TRBV12-3 or TRBV12-4 combines with J gene TRBJ1-6, with 7 bases fitting TRBD1. The CDR3 is made up of 18 amino acids. V was pared by 4 bases and J by 7 bases, with 16 bases of the junction left unmatched.

J is TRBJ2-5 and V is TRBV29-1; TRBD1 matches at 7 bases. This CDR3 contains 12 residues. V trimming: 6 bases; J trimming: 9 bases; junction bases outside the gene matches: 10. Germline CDR1 and CDR2: SQVTM and ANQGSEA. CDR3 sequence: CSVGEQGTAQYF. The CDR3 DNA reads TGCAGCGTCGGAGAACAGGGGACGGCCCAGTACTTC.

V is TRBV12-3 or TRBV12-4 and J is TRBJ1-2; D gene ambiguous. The CDR3 is 13 amino acids. The V gene lost 6 bases and the J gene lost 7 bases, with 15 bases spanning the gap. CDR3 amino acids: CASSHGESLGYTF. CDR3 DNA sequence: TGTGCCAGCAGCCACGGTGAATCTCTTGGCTACACCTTC.

This clonotype has only a few counts. The V call is TRBV9, the J call TRBJ1-5; possible D gene TRBD1, 5 bases. Trimming stripped 0 bases from V and 5 bases from J, with 9 bases between. The CDR3 is 14 amino acids. CDR1 and CDR2 (germline): SGDLS, YYNGEE. CDR3 protein: CASSVGGLDQPQHF. The CDR3, as DNA: TGTGCCAGCAGCGTAGGGGGCCTGGATCAGCCCCAGCATTTT.

The rearrangement links TRBV12-3 or TRBV12-4 to TRBJ2-7; the D gene could be TRBD1 or TRBD2 (5 bases each). V lost 3 bases to trimming and J lost 6 bases, with 9 bases between them. This CDR3 is built from 12 residues. Here the CDR3 DNA reads TGTGCCAGCAGTTTCAGAGGGGTCGAGCAGTACTTC. Encoded protein: CASSFRGVEQYF.

This clonotype was seen a handful of times. This chain links TRBV27 with TRBJ2-3, with a weak D call TRBD2 (6 bases). From germline, CDR1 is MNHEY and CDR2 SMNVEV (reference sequence). Between the trimmed V and J ends, which lost 10 bases and 1 base, there was a span of 12 bases. The CDR3 spans 13 residues. The chain's CDR3 is CAISRRGTDTQYF. As DNA, the CDR3 is TGTGCCATCTCAAGGAGGGGCACAGATACGCAGTATTTT.

V gene TRBV5-5 combines with J gene TRBJ1-2; 7 bases fit TRBD1. Germline trimming cut 4 bases from V and 0 bases from J; bases unmatched to any gene: 18. The germline CDR1 and CDR2 sequences are SGHKS and YYEKEE (reference sequence). CDR3 length: 19 amino acids. The CDR3 here is CASSPLVAGGRVTNYGYTF. CDR3 nucleotide sequence: TGTGCCAGCAGCCCTTTGGTGGCAGGGGGTCGAGTCACTAACTATGGCTACACCTTC. The full variable domain, completed using reference TRBV5-5 and TRBJ1-2, is DAGVTQSPTHLIKTRGQQVTLRCSPISGHKSVSWYQQVLGQGPQFIFQYYEKEERGRGNFPDRFSARQFPNYSSELNVNALLLGDSALYLCASSPLVAGGRVTNYGYTFGSGTRLTVV.

The rearrangement uses TRBV5-4 and TRBJ1-2; 8 bases match TRBD1. The length of the CDR3 is 15 residues. Trimming took 4 bases from V and 5 from J; bases not matched to a gene: 10. Germline loops: CDR1 SGHNT, CDR2 YYREEE (reference sequence). CDR3 sequence: CASSEPGTGIYGYTF. CDR3 nucleotide sequence: TGTGCCAGCAGCGAACCCGGGACAGGCATTTATGGCTACACCTTC.

This clonotype showed up just a few times. This chain connects TRBV7-9 to TRBJ2-7; perhaps TRBD2 as D (6 bases). V gave up 4 bases and J gave up 3 bases, with 7 bases separating them. CDR1 SEHNR and CDR2 FQNEAQ come from the germline V gene (reference sequence). This CDR3 is built from 12 residues. The CDR3 sequence is CASSWGGYEQYV. CDR3 in DNA: TGTGCCAGCAGCTGGGGAGGCTACGAGCAGTACGTC.

The table lists this clonotype with a few counts. The chain joins TRBV20-1 to TRBJ1-6; unclear D gene. V gave up 1 base and J gave up 10 bases, with 14 bases separating them. Germline-derived CDR1 and CDR2 are DFQATT and SNEGSKA (reference sequence). The CDR3 is 14 amino acids. Written as DNA, the CDR3 is TGCAGTGCTAGAGTCACGTCGGGAGGCTCACCCCTCCACTTT. It is translated as CSARVTSGGSPLHF.

This clonotype was seen a few times. The chain employs TRBV7-2 and TRBJ2-5; D is perhaps TRBD2 (6 bases). V was clipped by 5 bases and J by 5 bases, with 15 bases between them. This CDR3 has 14 residues. Germline CDR1 reads SGHTA; CDR2 reads FQGNSA. The CDR3 DNA sequence: TGTGCCAGCAGCGTCACTAGCAGCTATGAGACCCAGTACTTC. This encodes CASSVTSSYETQYF.

This clonotype showed up just a few times. This rearrangement joins TRBV5-1 to TRBJ2-3; 8 bases fit TRBD2. Trimming took 4 bases from V and 2 from J; bases not matched to a gene: 3. The CDR3 is 14 residues long. Looked up from germline, CDR1 is SGHRS and CDR2 is YFSETQ. The CDR3 loop reads CASSTSGPTDTQYF. In DNA form, the CDR3 reads TGCGCCAGCAGCACTAGCGGCCCCACAGATACGCAGTATTTT. Together with reference TRBV5-1 and TRBJ2-3, the CDR3 gives the full variable domain: KAGVTQTPRYLIKTRGQQVTLSCSPISGHRSVSWYQQTPGQGLQFLFEYFSETQRNKGNFPGRFSGRQFSNSRSEMNVSTLELGDSALYLCASSTSGPTDTQYFGPGTRLTVL.

This clonotype came up a few times. V usage is TRBV7-2 and J usage is TRBJ1-6; 7 nucleotides agree with TRBD1. This CDR3 is built from 14 residues. V shed 10 bases and J 5 bases; nucleotides not matched to a gene: 8. Germline values: CDR1 SGHTA, CDR2 FQGNSA. The CDR3 loop is CATSQTGNNSPLHF. The CDR3 coding sequence is TGTGCCACCTCTCAGACAGGGAATAATTCACCCCTCCACTTT.

In this sample, this clonotype turned up many times. V usage is TRBV7-9 and J usage is TRBJ1-1; tentatively, D is TRBD1 (5 bases). V dropped 2 bases and J dropped 3 bases, with 7 bases sitting between them. Germline CDR1 reads SEHNR; CDR2 reads FQNEAQ (reference sequence). This CDR3 spans 13 amino acids. The CDR3 protein is CASSLRGDTEAFF. In DNA, the CDR3 is TGTGCCAGCAGCTTACGAGGGGACACTGAAGCTTTCTTT.

The chain has TRBV6-1 and TRBJ2-1; 12 positions match TRBD2. After removal of 2 bases from V and 6 bases from J, the junction contained 2 bases not matched to a gene. The germline V gene has CDR1 MNHNS and CDR2 SASEGT. The CDR3 has 15 residues. The CDR3 bases are TGTGCCAGCAGTGAACTAGCGGGGGGGCTCAATGAGCAGTTCTTC. Protein product: CASSELAGGLNEQFF.

V and J are TRBV5-1 and TRBJ1-3; D is possibly TRBD1 (5 bases). The germline V gene encodes CDR1 SGHRS and CDR2 YFSETQ. This CDR3 contains 14 residues. The V and J ends lost 4 bases and 4 bases respectively, with 12 bases between them. In DNA, the CDR3 is TGCGCCAGCAGCGGGACCTCCATGGGAAACACCATATATTTT. This sequence encodes CASSGTSMGNTIYF.

The chain uses TRBV2 and TRBJ1-1; D not certain. Germline V gene lookup returns CDR1 SNHLY and CDR2 FYNNEI. This CDR3 comprises 10 residues. The V and J ends lost 6 bases and 3 bases respectively, with 2 bases between them. In DNA, the CDR3 is TGTGCCAGCAGATACACTGAAGCTTTCTTT. Amino acids: CASRYTEAFF.

The chain links TRBV5-1 to TRBJ2-7; D is possibly TRBD1 or TRBD2 (5 bases each). The V end was cut by 4 bases, the J end by 3 bases, with 11 bases between. This CDR3 region has 13 residues. CDR1 and CDR2 from the germline V gene are SGHRS and YFSETQ. CDR3 loop: CASSQGRIYEQYF. CDR3 nucleotide sequence: TGCGCCAGCAGCCAGGGACGGATCTACGAGCAGTACTTC.

This clonotype was detected many times. The DNA for the CDR3 is TGTGCCAGCAGCTCTTCTTGGGCAGGGGGCTACACCTTC. Its translation: CASSSSWAGGYTF. The chain has TRBV7-2 and TRBJ1-2; a possible D gene is TRBD1 (5 bases). This CDR3 has 13 amino acids. Deletions cut 4 bases from V and 8 bases from J, with 14 bases between. Looked up from germline, CDR1 is SGHTA and CDR2 is FQGNSA.

This clonotype was seen many times. The rearrangement links TRBV7-2 to TRBJ2-3, with D unclear. The germline V gene encodes CDR1 SGHTA and CDR2 FQGNSA. The CDR3 loop spans 13 amino acids. V was shortened by 3 bases and J by 4 bases, with 8 bases between the two germline ends. CDR3 sequence (DNA): TGTGCCAGCAGCTTCAGGTTCCCAGATACGCAGTATTTT. Encoded protein: CASSFRFPDTQYF.

The rearrangement joins TRBV5-4 to TRBJ2-3, with 7 bases identical to TRBD1. CDR1 is SGHNT and CDR2 is YYREEE in the germline V gene (reference sequence). The CDR3 loop spans 16 amino acids. V gave up 4 bases and J gave up 4 bases; unmatched junction bases: 12. The CDR3 reads CASSIYRGYLADTQYF. CDR3 bases: TGTGCCAGCAGCATATACAGGGGTTATTTGGCAGATACGCAGTATTTT.

This clonotype has a count of ten or more. The rearrangement uses TRBV10-3 and TRBJ2-5; D might be TRBD2 (6 bases). V was shortened by 0 bases and J by 7 bases, with 12 bases between the two germline ends. CDR1 and CDR2 (germline): ENHRY, SYGVKD. The CDR3 totals 14 residues. CDR3: CAISESVQGGTQYF. The DNA of the CDR3 is TGTGCCATCAGTGAGTCGGTCCAGGGAGGGACCCAGTACTTC.

The V and J genes are TRBV6-5 and TRBJ1-1; D remains ambiguous. CDR1 MNHEY and CDR2 SVGAGI come from the germline V gene. V was clipped by 6 bases and J by 0 bases, with 17 bases between them. The CDR3 runs to 16 residues. The CDR3 loop reads CASSLRRQLMNTEAFF. CDR3 nucleotides: TGTGCCAGCAGCCTACGACGGCAGCTAATGAACACTGAAGCTTTCTTT.

This chain connects TRBV7-9 to TRBJ1-1; D is perhaps TRBD1 (5 bases). V gave up 5 bases and J gave up 4 bases, with 17 bases separating them. The CDR3 has 15 residues. Germline values: CDR1 SEHNR, CDR2 FQNEAQ (reference sequence). This CDR3 reads CASSALGGSVTEAFF. CDR3 in DNA: TGTGCCAGCAGCGCCCTGGGGGGGTCGGTCACTGAAGCTTTCTTT.